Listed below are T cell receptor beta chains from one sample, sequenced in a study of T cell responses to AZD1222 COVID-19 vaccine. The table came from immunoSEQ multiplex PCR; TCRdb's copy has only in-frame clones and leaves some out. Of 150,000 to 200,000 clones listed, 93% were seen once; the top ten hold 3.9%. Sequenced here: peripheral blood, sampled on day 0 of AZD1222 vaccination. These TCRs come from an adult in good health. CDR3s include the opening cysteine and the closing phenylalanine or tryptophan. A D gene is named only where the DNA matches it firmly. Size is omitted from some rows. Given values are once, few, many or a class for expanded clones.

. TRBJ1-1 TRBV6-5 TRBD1 TGTGCCGGCCGGACAGGAGGGCGGACCACTGAAGCTTTCTTT CAGRTGGRTTEAFF
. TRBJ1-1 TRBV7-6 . TGTGCCAGCAGCTCAGGTCTGAACACTGAAGCTTTCTTT CASSSGLNTEAFF
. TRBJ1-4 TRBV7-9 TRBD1 TGTGCCAGCAGCTTGGGACAGGGCCCGAATGAAAAACTGTTTTTT CASSLGQGPNEKLFF
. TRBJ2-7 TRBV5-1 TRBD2 TGCGCCAGCAGCCTGATGACTAGCGCCAGTACCTACGAGCAGTACTTC CASSLMTSASTYEQYF
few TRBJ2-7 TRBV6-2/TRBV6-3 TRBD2 TGTGCCAGCAGTCGGGGGACTAGCGGGGGGAACGAGCAGTACTTC CASSRGTSGGNEQYF
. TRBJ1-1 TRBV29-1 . TGCAGCGTTGAAGATATGAGCACTGAAGCTTTCTTT CSVEDMSTEAFF
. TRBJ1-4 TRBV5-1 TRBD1 TGCGCCAGCAGCTTACAGGGGAAAAATGAAAAACTGTTTTTT CASSLQGKNEKLFF
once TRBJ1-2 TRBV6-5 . TGTGCCAGCAGGGCCGGGACGGGGTCGGTCTATGGCTACACCTTC CASRAGTGSVYGYTF
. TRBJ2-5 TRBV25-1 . TGTGCCAGCAGTGAGGCTAGTGAAGAGACCCAGTACTTC CASSEASEETQYF
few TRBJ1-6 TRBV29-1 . TGCAGCCTGCTCCCCCCCTATAATTCACCCCTCCACTTT CSLLPPYNSPLHF
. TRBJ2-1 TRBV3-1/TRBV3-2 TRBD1 TGTGCCAGCAGCCAAGTAGCCGGACAGGGAAAGCAGTTCTTC CASSQVAGQGKQFF
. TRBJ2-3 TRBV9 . TGTGCCAGCAGCGTAGATTACTCTTACACAGATACGCAGTATTTT CASSVDYSYTDTQYF
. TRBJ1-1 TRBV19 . TGTGCCAGTAGTGAGAGAGTACCCCCGGGGGCTTTCTTT CASSERVPPGAFF
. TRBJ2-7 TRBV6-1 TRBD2 TGTGCCAGCAGTGCCCGCCGGACTAGCGGGGGGGACTCCTACGAGCAGTACTTC CASSARRTSGGDSYEQYF
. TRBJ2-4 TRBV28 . TGTGCCAGCAAAAACGTTATGGCCGGACCCAGGAAAAACCCGAAAAACATTCAGTACTTC CASKNVMAGPRKNPKNIQYF
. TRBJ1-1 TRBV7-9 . TGTGCCAGCAGCCATTATAGGGAGAACACTGAAGCTTTCTTT CASSHYRENTEAFF
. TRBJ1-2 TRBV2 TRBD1 TGTGCCAGCAGTAGCGGGACAGCAACTTACTATGGCTACACCTTC CASSSGTATYYGYTF
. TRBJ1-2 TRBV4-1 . TGCGCCAGCAGCCAATCCGCTCTCTATGGCTACACCTTC CASSQSALYGYTF
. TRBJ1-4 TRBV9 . TGTGCCAGCAGCGTAAACAGATATAATGAAAAACTGTTTTTT CASSVNRYNEKLFF
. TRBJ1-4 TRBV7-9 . TGTGCCAGCACCCCGGGGTGGTCTAATGAAAAACTGTTTTTT CASTPGWSNEKLFF
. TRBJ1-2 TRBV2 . TGTGCCAGCAGTTGGCAGAGGGCTTGCACCTTC CASSWQRACTF
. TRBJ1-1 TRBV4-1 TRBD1 TGCGCCAGCAGCCAAGGACAGGGGGTTTATTGGCGCACTGAAGCTTTCTTT CASSQGQGVYWRTEAFF
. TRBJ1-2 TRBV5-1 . TGCGCCAGCAGCTCGGCAGCCAGAACTTATGGCTACACCTTC CASSSAARTYGYTF
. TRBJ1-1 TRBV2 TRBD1 TGTGCCAGCAGATCGGGACAGGGCTACACTGAAGCTTTCTTT CASRSGQGYTEAFF
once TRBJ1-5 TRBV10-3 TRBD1 TGTGCCATCGGGGGACAGGGGGGAAATAGCAATCAGCCCCAGCATTTT CAIGGQGGNSNQPQHF
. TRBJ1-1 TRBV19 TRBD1 TGTGCCAGTAGAGAATGGGGACAGGGGAACACTGAAGCTTTCTTT CASREWGQGNTEAFF